This TCR beta chain derives from a study of human versus mouse CDR3 diversity and MHC coevolution. Findings of the study overall: Human CDR3s averaged more deletions and insertions than mouse CDR3s. Most of the three human donors had the lowest clonal inequality.

Generated by immunoSEQ multiplex PCR, the TCRdb table keeps only in-frame clones and is missing some. The sample lists tens of thousands of clones; approximately 94% were seen once. CDR3 length equals 14 residues. Germline V gives CDR1 ENHRY, CDR2 SYGVKD. Trimming left V 4 bases short and J 4 bases short, with 12 bases between. With regard to this clone: The antigen is unknown.

The material sequenced was naive CD4+ T cells from blood. Noted subset: CD45RO-negative CD62L-positive naive CD4 T cells. The sequence came from a person aged 55 to 70 in good health. The chain is built from TRBV10-3 and TRBJ2-3; possibly TRBD2 for D (6 bases). CDR3 amino acids: CAISGDSGADTQYF. The CDR3 nucleotides read TGTGCCATCAGTGGCGACTCGGGGGCAGATACGCAGTATTTT.